This TCR beta chain derives from a study of T cells in Graves' hyperthyroidism and ophthalmopathy. The V gene lost 3 bases and the J gene lost 0 bases, with 3 bases spanning the gap. CDR3 length: 13 amino acids. Per germline, CDR1 SNHLY and CDR2 FYNNEI. Blood was drawn at first hyperthyroidism diagnosis, before any ophthalmopathy symptoms. TCR beta CDR3 sequences were amplified from RNA transcripts. In the first-round RT-PCR of the TCR CDR3, the HTBI primer set was used. TCRdb used MiXCR to reprocess the multiplex PCR reads, holding one entry per CDR3 protein. The sample consists of 130,000 to 150,000 distinct CDR3 sequences, over 20% of them appearing once. This clonotype was seen many times.

Sequences were obtained from blood. This sequence joins TRBV2 and TRBJ1-5; D unresolved. The receptor comes from a woman aged 45-60 years with Graves' hyperthyroidism that later progressed to Graves' ophthalmopathy. The CDR3 region has the DNA TGTGCCAGCAGTGACAATAGCAATCAGCCCCAGCATTTT. Translating it yields CASSDNSNQPQHF. The complete variable domain, with remaining parts taken from reference TRBV2 and TRBJ1-5, reads EPEVTQTPSHQVTQMGQEVILRCVPISNHLYFYWYRQILGQKVEFLVSFYNNEISEKSEIFDDQFSVERPDGSNFTLKIRSTKLEDSAMYFCASSDNSNQPQHFGDGTRLSIL.